The 30 T cell receptor beta chains below all came from one sample that was sequenced in a study of monozygotic twins with inflammatory bowel disease. No DNA is given; TCRdb re-called the 5' RACE reads and lists each CDR3 protein once. The sample table includes 170,000 or so distinct CDR3 sequences. Sequencing was done on a sample of blood. The source of these receptors is a human donor with ulcerative colitis or Crohn's disease, or a healthy co-twin of an affected twin (not recorded which).

The V gene is TRBV29-1, the J gene TRBJ2-7; the D call of TRBD1 rests on TCRdb alone, since no DNA is present to check it. CDR3 length: 13 residues. CDR1 is SQVTM and CDR2 is ANQGSEA in the germline V gene. The CDR3 sequence is CSVAGSQGGTEYF.

The chain joins TRBV7-6 to TRBJ1-1; there is no DNA to check the TCRdb D call of TRBD1. This CDR3 region has 13 residues. Germline CDR1 and CDR2: SGHVS and FNYEAQ. CDR3 residues: CASSRGANTEALF.

The chain carries TRBV7-9 and TRBJ1-2; absent DNA, TCRdb's TRBD1 call cannot be checked. From germline, CDR1 is SEHNR and CDR2 FQNEAQ (reference sequence). The CDR3 contains 15 residues. The CDR3: CASSGAIGNNYGYTF.

The V gene is TRBV20-1, the J gene TRBJ1-1; TCRdb calls TRBD1, which cannot be checked without DNA. The CDR3 sequence is 15 residues long. CDR1 and CDR2 (germline): DFQATT, SNEGSKA (reference sequence). The chain's CDR3 is CSARNRGGGDTEAFF.

The chain is built from TRBV12-3 or TRBV12-4 and TRBJ2-2; TCRdb designates TRBD1, a call that cannot be tested without DNA. This CDR3 is 13 amino acids long. Here the CDR3 reads CASSYGGSGELFF.

The chain joins TRBV7-2 to TRBJ2-7; the D gene TCRdb calls, TRBD1, cannot be checked with no DNA. This CDR3 has 14 residues. Per germline, CDR1 SGHTA and CDR2 FQGNSA. This chain's CDR3 is CASSLGGPIYEQYF. Variable domain in full (rest from reference TRBV7-2 and TRBJ2-7): GAGVSQSPSNKVTEKGKDVELRCDPISGHTALYWYRQSLGQGLEFLIYFQGNSAPDKSGLPSDRFSAERTGGSVSTLTIQRTQQEDSAVYLCASSLGGPIYEQYFGPGTRLTVT.

The chain uses TRBV7-2 and TRBJ2-1. The CDR3 is 14 amino acids. Germline CDR1 reads SGHTA; CDR2 reads FQGNSA. CDR3: CASSLGIKDNEQFF.

This sequence joins TRBV12-3 or TRBV12-4 and TRBJ2-2. The CDR3 covers 13 residues. CDR3: CASSTNGVGELFF.

The V call is TRBV5-6, the J call TRBJ2-3. Germline CDR1 and CDR2: SGHDT and YYEEEE. The CDR3 has 13 amino acids. The CDR3 loop reads CASSLVGTDTQYF.

The rearrangement uses TRBV6-5 and TRBJ2-1; TCRdb reports TRBD2, a call that lacks DNA to check it against. CDR1 is MNHEY and CDR2 is SVGAGI in the germline V gene. The CDR3 is 16 residues long. The CDR3 here is CASSSLGAGSYNEQFF.

The chain employs TRBV20-1 and TRBJ1-2; the D call from TCRdb, TRBD1, cannot be confirmed without DNA. The CDR3 loop spans 12 amino acids. The germline gives CDR1 DFQATT, CDR2 SNEGSKA (reference sequence). The CDR3 loop is CSKKQELYGYTF.

This chain connects TRBV11-2 to TRBJ1-4. The CDR3 runs to 16 residues. Germline V gene lookup returns CDR1 SGHAT and CDR2 FQNNGV. The CDR3 region is CASSSGTRTTNEKLFF. Complete variable domain (other parts from reference TRBV11-2 and TRBJ1-4): EAGVAQSPRYKIIEKRQSVAFWCNPISGHATLYWYQQILGQGPKLLIQFQNNGVVDDSQLPKDRFSAERLKGVDSTLKIQPAKLEDSAVYLCASSSGTRTTNEKLFFGSGTQLSVL.

The rearrangement uses TRBV5-5 and TRBJ1-5; TCRdb outputs TRBD1, but without DNA this stays unchecked. Germline loops: CDR1 SGHKS, CDR2 YYEKEE (reference sequence). There are 16 residues in the CDR3. The CDR3 spells CASSRAGTESNQPQHF. Together with reference TRBV5-5 and TRBJ1-5, the CDR3 gives the full variable domain: DAGVTQSPTHLIKTRGQQVTLRCSPISGHKSVSWYQQVLGQGPQFIFQYYEKEERGRGNFPDRFSARQFPNYSSELNVNALLLGDSALYLCASSRAGTESNQPQHFGDGTRLSIL.

The chain carries TRBV28 and TRBJ2-7; without DNA, the TCRdb call of TRBD2 cannot be checked. The CDR3 covers 16 residues. Germline V gene lookup returns CDR1 MDHEN and CDR2 SYDVKM. The CDR3 region is CASSSELGLPTWEQYF.

The J gene is TRBJ2-5, the V gene TRBV7-2; the D call from TCRdb, TRBD1, cannot be confirmed without DNA. The germline CDR1 and CDR2 sequences are SGHTA and FQGNSA. This CDR3 is 16 amino acids long. The CDR3 protein is CASSLASPGGRETQYF.

V and J are TRBV18 and TRBJ2-1; as DNA is missing, the TRBD1 call by TCRdb cannot be tested. The CDR3 has 14 amino acids. Germline V CDR1 and CDR2: KGHSH, LQKENI. This chain's CDR3 is CASSPPRGWNEQFF.

V and J are TRBV10-3 and TRBJ2-3; absent DNA, TCRdb's TRBD1 call cannot be checked. Germline loops: CDR1 ENHRY, CDR2 SYGVKD. This CDR3 is built from 17 residues. The CDR3 here is CAISALGQGASTDTQYF.

The chain joins TRBV28 to TRBJ2-7; TCRdb designates TRBD1, a call that cannot be tested without DNA. Looked up from germline, CDR1 is MDHEN and CDR2 is SYDVKM. This CDR3 has 11 residues. The CDR3 sequence: CASHRGYEQYF.

J is TRBJ1-1 and V is TRBV6-6; TCRdb reports TRBD1, a call that lacks DNA to check it against. This CDR3 spans 14 amino acids. The germline CDR1 and CDR2 sequences are MNHNY and SVGAGI (reference sequence). The CDR3 reads CASSYGAGGTEAFF.

The chain links TRBV20-1 to TRBJ2-5; the TRBD1 assignment by TCRdb is unverifiable without DNA. Germline CDR1 is DFQATT and CDR2 is SNEGSKA (reference sequence). The CDR3 spans 14 residues. The CDR3 region is CSATPGQGAETQYF.

The chain combines TRBV6-5 with TRBJ2-3; TCRdb returns TRBD1, unconfirmable since there is no DNA. CDR3 length equals 15 residues. Germline V CDR1 and CDR2: MNHEY, SVGAGI. This CDR3 is CASSYSGQVKDTQYF.

The chain links TRBV28 to TRBJ1-2; as DNA is missing, the TRBD1 call by TCRdb cannot be tested. The CDR3 is made up of 12 amino acids. CDR1 MDHEN and CDR2 SYDVKM come from the germline V gene. This chain's CDR3 is CATPTGVGGYTF.

CDR3 sequence reads: CASSLAGGDTGELFF. The V call is TRBV12-3 or TRBV12-4, the J call TRBJ2-2; no DNA is available, so the TRBD1 call from TCRdb remains unchecked. The CDR3 spans 15 residues.

The chain joins TRBV7-2 to TRBJ2-1; no DNA is available, so the TRBD2 call from TCRdb remains unchecked. The V gene's germline CDR1 is SGHTA and CDR2 FQGNSA. The CDR3 contains 14 residues. The chain's CDR3 is CASSLSGTNNEQFF. Drawing the rest from reference TRBV7-2 and TRBJ2-1, the complete variable domain is GAGVSQSPSNKVTEKGKDVELRCDPISGHTALYWYRQSLGQGLEFLIYFQGNSAPDKSGLPSDRFSAERTGGSVSTLTIQRTQQEDSAVYLCASSLSGTNNEQFFGPGTRLTVL.

J is TRBJ2-7 and V is TRBV20-1. The germline gives CDR1 DFQATT, CDR2 SNEGSKA (reference sequence). The CDR3 consists of 14 residues. CDR3 region: CSARDRIRSYEQYF.

This chain links TRBV4-2 with TRBJ1-2. The CDR3 contains 14 residues. The germline CDR1 and CDR2 sequences are LGHNA and YNFKEQ. The CDR3 reads CASSPSGISYGYTF.

The chain recombines TRBV19 with TRBJ1-5; TCRdb names TRBD1, which stays unverified in the absence of DNA. This CDR3 has 15 residues. The germline gives CDR1 LNHDA, CDR2 SQIVND (reference sequence). This CDR3 reads CASGGGDRVDQPQHF.

This sequence joins TRBV20-1 and TRBJ1-3. This CDR3 has 15 amino acids. Germline CDR1 and CDR2: DFQATT and SNEGSKA (reference sequence). The CDR3 here is CSARDRTNSGNTIYF.

This chain joins TRBV7-7 and TRBJ2-5; TCRdb outputs TRBD1, but without DNA this stays unchecked. Germline V gene data show CDR1 as SSHAT and CDR2 as FNYEAQ (reference sequence). The CDR3 sequence is 14 residues long. The CDR3 reads CASSFPGTQETQYF.

The rearrangement links TRBV7-6 to TRBJ2-7; lacking DNA, the TRBD2 call made by TCRdb goes unchecked. There are 16 residues in the CDR3. Germline V CDR1 and CDR2: SGHVS, FNYEAQ. CDR3: CASSLEGLGLSYEQYF.